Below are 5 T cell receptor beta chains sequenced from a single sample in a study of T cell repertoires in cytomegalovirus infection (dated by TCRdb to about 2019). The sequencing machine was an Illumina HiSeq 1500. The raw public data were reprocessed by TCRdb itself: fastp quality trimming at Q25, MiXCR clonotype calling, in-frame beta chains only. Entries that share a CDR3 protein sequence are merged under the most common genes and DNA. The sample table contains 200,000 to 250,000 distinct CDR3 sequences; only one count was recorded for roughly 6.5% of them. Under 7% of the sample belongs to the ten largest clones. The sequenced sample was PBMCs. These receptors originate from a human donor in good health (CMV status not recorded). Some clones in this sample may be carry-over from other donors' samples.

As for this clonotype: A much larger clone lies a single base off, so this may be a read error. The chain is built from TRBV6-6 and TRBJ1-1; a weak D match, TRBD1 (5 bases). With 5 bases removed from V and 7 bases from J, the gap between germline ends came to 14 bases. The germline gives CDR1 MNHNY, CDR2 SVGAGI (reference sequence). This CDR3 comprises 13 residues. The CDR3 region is CASSHPGECEAFF. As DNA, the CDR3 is TGTGCCAGCAGTCACCCGGGGGAGTGTGAAGCTTTCTTT.

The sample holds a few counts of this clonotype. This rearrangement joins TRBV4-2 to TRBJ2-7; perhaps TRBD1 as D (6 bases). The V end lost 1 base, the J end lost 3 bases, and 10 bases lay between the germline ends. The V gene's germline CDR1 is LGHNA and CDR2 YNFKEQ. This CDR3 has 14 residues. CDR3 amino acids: CASSQVGAVYEQYF. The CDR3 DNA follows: TGTGCCAGCAGCCAAGTGGGGGCGGTCTACGAGCAGTACTTC.

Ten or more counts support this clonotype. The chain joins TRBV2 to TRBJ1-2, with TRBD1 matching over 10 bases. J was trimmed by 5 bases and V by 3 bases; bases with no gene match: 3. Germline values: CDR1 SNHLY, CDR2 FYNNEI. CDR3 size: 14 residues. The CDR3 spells CASSERQGAYGYTF. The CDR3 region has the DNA TGTGCCAGCAGTGAGCGACAGGGGGCTTATGGCTACACCTTC.

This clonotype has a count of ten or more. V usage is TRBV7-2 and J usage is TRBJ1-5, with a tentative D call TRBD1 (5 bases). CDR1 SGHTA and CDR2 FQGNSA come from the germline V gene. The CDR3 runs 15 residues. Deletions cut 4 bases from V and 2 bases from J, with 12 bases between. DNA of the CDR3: TGTGCCAGCAGCTCCCGGGGGGGAGGCAATCAGCCCCAGCATTTT. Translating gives CASSSRGGGNQPQHF.

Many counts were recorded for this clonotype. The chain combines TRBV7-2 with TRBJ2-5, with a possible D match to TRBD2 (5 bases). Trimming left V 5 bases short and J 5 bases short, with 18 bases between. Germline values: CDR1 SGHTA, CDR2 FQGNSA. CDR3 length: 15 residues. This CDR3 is CASSPEGRRTETQYF. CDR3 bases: TGTGCCAGCAGCCCAGAGGGCAGGAGGACGGAGACCCAGTACTTC. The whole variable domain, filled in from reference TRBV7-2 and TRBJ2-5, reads GAGVSQSPSNKVTEKGKDVELRCDPISGHTALYWYRQSLGQGLEFLIYFQGNSAPDKSGLPSDRFSAERTGGSVSTLTIQRTQQEDSAVYLCASSPEGRRTETQYFGPGTRLLVL.